This entry concerns a single TCR beta chain. This sample stems from a study of shared clonotypes between healthy human individuals. Every subset's genomic DNA went evenly onto several immunoSEQ plates. Sequencing used immunoSEQ multiplex PCR; TCRdb keeps in-frame clones, though not all of them. The sample carries roughly 510,000 clones, 60% to 80% recorded once. This clonotype originated in a woman in her forties in good health. Some clones in this sample may be carry-over from other donors' samples. Sequenced sample: PBMCs.

CDR3: CASSQGTSNQPQHF. In DNA form, the CDR3 reads TGTGCCAGCAGTCAAGGGACGAGCAATCAGCCCCAGCATTTT. The genes are TRBV5-4 and TRBJ1-5, with D possibly TRBD1 on 5 matching bases. The CDR3 covers 14 residues. V lost 5 bases and J lost 1, with 10 bases in between. Germline V CDR1 and CDR2: SGHNT, YYREEE (reference sequence).